These 25 T cell receptor beta chains came from one sample sequenced in a study of shared clonotypes between healthy human individuals. CD45RO-negative cells were positively selected for CCR7, leaving out terminally differentiated effector memory CD45RA+ cells. Clones were sequenced by immunoSEQ multiplex PCR, and TCRdb holds only the in-frame ones, with some missing. Among nearly 2 million clones listed, approximately 94% were seen once. The specimen sequenced was naive CD8+ T cells sorted from blood. Receptors were obtained from a man aged 18 to 35 in good health.

Worth noting for this clone: The same CDR3 also results from other DNA sequences found in this sample. The J gene is TRBJ1-1, the V gene TRBV27; D might be TRBD1 (6 bases). This CDR3 is built from 15 residues. Trimming shortened V by 5 bases and J by 0 bases, and 13 bases separated the two germline ends. The V gene's germline CDR1 is MNHEY and CDR2 SMNVEV (reference sequence). The CDR3 DNA sequence: TGTGCCAGCAGTCCCCTCACAGGGATGAACACTGAAGCTTTCTTT. It yields the protein CASSPLTGMNTEAFF.

The chain has TRBV5-6 and TRBJ2-5; TRBD2 might be the D (5 bases). CDR1 is SGHDT, CDR2 YYEEEE, per germline. The ends were cut back, 1 base at V and 0 bases at J, with 7 bases in the middle. CDR3 length equals 14 residues. The CDR3 coding sequence is TGTGCCAGCAGCTTGATTAGCGACCAAGAGACCCAGTACTTC. This codes for CASSLISDQETQYF.

The rearrangement joins TRBV30 to TRBJ2-7, with 8 positions matching TRBD2. V lost 4 bases to trimming and J lost 6 bases; unmatched junction nucleotides: 5. This CDR3 has 12 residues. Germline-derived CDR1 and CDR2 are GTSNPN and SVGIG (reference sequence). For the CDR3, the DNA is TGTGCCTGGACTAGCGGGTCTCTCGAGCAGTACTTC. Encoded protein: CAWTSGSLEQYF.

The gene calls are TRBV11-3 and TRBJ2-1; D gene uncertain. The CDR3 runs 15 residues. CDR1 is SGHNT, CDR2 YENEEA, per germline. V was trimmed by 5 bases and J by 4 bases, leaving 15 bases between them. CDR3 amino acids: CASSPWPDGYNEQFF. DNA for the CDR3: TGTGCCAGCAGCCCCTGGCCCGATGGGTACAATGAGCAGTTCTTC.

This chain uses TRBV5-6 with TRBJ1-1, with D perhaps TRBD1 (5 bases). V was clipped by 4 bases and J by 0 bases, with 16 bases between them. Germline V gene sequence: CDR1 SGHDT, CDR2 YYEEEE. The CDR3 extends over 16 amino acids. The CDR3 DNA is TGTGCCAGCAGCGGCCTTGAGGGGCCCATGAACACTGAAGCTTTCTTT. It translates to CASSGLEGPMNTEAFF.

Comments on this clone: Other nucleotide sequences from this sample produce the same CDR3. The chain combines TRBV27 with TRBJ2-3; perhaps TRBD2 as D (6 bases). The CDR3 contains 13 residues. V lost 3 bases and J lost 4, with 8 bases in between. CDR1 and CDR2 (germline): MNHEY, SMNVEV (reference sequence). The CDR3 DNA reads as TGTGCCAGCAGTTTCGGGACTGCAGATACGCAGTATTTT. It translates to CASSFGTADTQYF.

The chain has TRBV6-5 and TRBJ2-3, with 12 bases fitting TRBD2. CDR3 length equals 14 residues. The V gene's germline CDR1 is MNHEY and CDR2 SVGAGI. Trimming removed 6 bases from V and 8 bases from J; junction bases left unmatched: 6. CDR3 region: CASRETSGGVTQYF. CDR3 nucleotide sequence: TGTGCCAGCAGGGAGACTAGCGGGGGAGTTACGCAGTATTTT.

V is TRBV27 and J is TRBJ2-3; D is ambiguous. This CDR3 has 14 amino acids. Germline-derived CDR1 and CDR2 are MNHEY and SMNVEV (reference sequence). The V gene lost 10 bases and the J gene lost 0 bases, with 14 bases spanning the gap. The CDR3 here is CATSKQTSTDTQYF. In DNA form, the CDR3 reads TGTGCCACCTCCAAACAGACTAGCACAGATACGCAGTATTTT.

The J gene is TRBJ2-3, the V gene TRBV5-1; weak D call: TRBD1 (6 bases). The CDR3 spans 16 residues. The V and J ends lost 4 bases and 1 base respectively, with 16 bases between them. CDR1 is SGHRS and CDR2 is YFSETQ in the germline V gene. CDR3 residues: CASSAPRDTGTDTQYF. In DNA form, the CDR3 reads TGCGCCAGCAGCGCCCCCCGGGACACGGGCACAGATACGCAGTATTTT.

The chain links TRBV1 to TRBJ1-5. TRBV1 is designated a pseudogene. This CDR3 has 14 amino acids. CDR3 amino acids: CTSSRDGHHQPQHF. CDR3 in DNA: TGCACCAGCAGCCGGGACGGCCATCATCAGCCCCAGCATTTT.

This chain connects TRBV28 to TRBJ1-1, with D perhaps matching TRBD1 (5 bases). Germline lookup yields CDR1 MDHEN and CDR2 SYDVKM. This CDR3 contains 15 residues. V lost 6 bases and J lost 2, with 16 bases in between. The CDR3 loop is CASSSTGQYNTEAFF. In nucleotides, the CDR3 is TGTGCCAGCAGCTCAACGGGGCAATACAACACTGAAGCTTTCTTT. Full variable domain (remainder filled in from reference TRBV28 and TRBJ1-1): DVKVTQSSRYLVKRTGEKVFLECVQDMDHENMFWYRQDPGLGLRLIYFSYDVKMKEKGDIPEGYSVSREKKERFSLILESASTNQTSMYLCASSSTGQYNTEAFFGQGTRLTVV.

The chain employs TRBV7-9 and TRBJ2-7, with 11 bases fitting TRBD2. CDR3 length: 16 amino acids. Germline V gives CDR1 SEHNR, CDR2 FQNEAQ (reference sequence). Trimming took 5 bases from V and 2 from J; bases not matched to a gene: 8. CDR3: CASSPHPGLAAYEQYF. The CDR3 DNA sequence: TGTGCCAGCAGCCCTCACCCGGGACTAGCGGCCTACGAGCAGTACTTC.

This chain joins TRBV7-2 and TRBJ2-7; no firm D call. The V end was cut by 5 bases, the J end by 4 bases, with 6 bases between. CDR1 is SGHTA, CDR2 FQGNSA, per germline. The CDR3 has 11 residues. Here the CDR3 reads CASSVGYEQYF. CDR3 bases: TGTGCCAGCAGCGTCGGGTACGAGCAGTACTTC.

V gene TRBV6-5 combines with J gene TRBJ2-3; D may correspond to TRBD1 or TRBD2 (5 bases each). The CDR3 has 15 residues. V was trimmed by 7 bases and J by 2 bases, leaving 16 bases between them. Germline V gene sequence: CDR1 MNHEY, CDR2 SVGAGI. CDR3 sequence: CASNPGPYITDTQYF. CDR3 DNA: TGTGCCAGCAATCCGGGACCCTACATCACAGATACGCAGTATTTT.

Comments on this clone: Other nucleotide sequences from this sample produce the same CDR3. The chain carries TRBV13 and TRBJ2-7; D not certain. V was pared by 5 bases and J by 0 bases, with 5 bases between. The CDR3 runs 12 residues. Germline V gene lookup returns CDR1 PRHDT and CDR2 FYEKMQ (reference sequence). The CDR3: CASSLDSYEQYF. CDR3 coding DNA: TGTGCCAGCAGCCTGGACTCCTACGAGCAGTACTTC.

The chain recombines TRBV5-1 with TRBJ1-2, with TRBD1 matching 10 bases. Trimming at V came to 4 bases and at J to 1 base, leaving 4 bases not matched to a gene. The CDR3 runs to 15 residues. Germline-derived CDR1 and CDR2 are SGHRS and YFSETQ. CDR3 amino acids: CASSSDRGLNYGYTF. As DNA, the CDR3 is TGCGCCAGCAGCAGCGACAGGGGGCTTAACTATGGCTACACCTTC.

The chain employs TRBV7-9 and TRBJ2-1, with TRBD2 as a possible D gene (5 bases). The CDR3 runs to 15 residues. Germline assignment: CDR1 SEHNR and CDR2 FQNEAQ (reference sequence). Deletions cut 0 bases from V and 2 bases from J, with 8 bases between. The CDR3 reads CASSLAGAAYNEQFF. In DNA form, the CDR3 reads TGTGCCAGCAGCTTAGCGGGAGCCGCCTACAATGAGCAGTTCTTC.

Details on this clone: Different DNA sequences within this sample yield the same CDR3. J is TRBJ2-5 and V is TRBV7-9; D remains unclear. V shed 1 base and J shed 2 bases, with 11 bases lying between them. The germline V gene encodes CDR1 SEHNR and CDR2 FQNEAQ (reference sequence). This CDR3 has 15 residues. CDR3 region: CASSLVLGIQETQYF. For the CDR3, the DNA is TGTGCCAGCAGCTTAGTTCTTGGGATACAAGAGACCCAGTACTTC.

V usage is TRBV14 and J usage is TRBJ1-2, with D unresolved. CDR1 and CDR2 from the germline V gene are SGHDN and FVKESK. This CDR3 has 13 residues. V was trimmed by 1 base and J by 6 bases, leaving 9 bases between them. The CDR3 here is CASSQVGIHGYTF. DNA of the CDR3: TGTGCCAGCAGCCAAGTGGGAATTCATGGCTACACCTTC.

A word on this clone: This CDR3 is also generated by other DNA sequences in the sample. The chain employs TRBV9 and TRBJ1-1; no clear D gene. CDR1 is SGDLS, CDR2 YYNGEE, per germline. The V end lost 3 bases, the J end lost 1 base, and 4 bases lay between the germline ends. This CDR3 contains 12 residues. This chain's CDR3 is CASSATNTEAFF. The CDR3 DNA reads as TGTGCCAGCAGCGCCACGAACACTGAAGCTTTCTTT.

J is TRBJ2-7 and V is TRBV27, with D perhaps assigned TRBD1 or TRBD2 (5 bases each). The V gene's germline CDR1 is MNHEY and CDR2 SMNVEV (reference sequence). CDR3 size: 17 residues. Trimming shortened V by 4 bases and J by 3 bases, and 22 bases separated the two germline ends. The CDR3 is CASSSTSEQGRYYEQYF. The CDR3 region has the DNA TGTGCCAGCAGTTCCACAAGCGAGCAGGGACGGTACTACGAGCAGTACTTC.

The chain links TRBV6-5 to TRBJ2-3, with D possibly being TRBD2 (6 bases). This CDR3 region has 15 residues. Per the germline V gene, CDR1 is MNHEY and CDR2 is SVGAGI. The V end lost 10 bases, the J end lost 2 bases, and 19 bases lay between the germline ends. CDR3 coding DNA: TGTGCCACCGCAAGCTTAGCGGATCCCACAGATACGCAGTATTTT. Protein: CATASLADPTDTQYF.

The chain combines TRBV19 with TRBJ1-4, with D perhaps matching TRBD1 (5 bases). The CDR3 is 16 amino acids. Germline V gene lookup returns CDR1 LNHDA and CDR2 SQIVND (reference sequence). The V end was cut by 6 bases, the J end by 6 bases, with 20 bases between. The CDR3 nucleotides are TGTGCCAGTAGAGCACATGGGGGTTTCGTTGATGAAAAACTGTTTTTT. As protein: CASRAHGGFVDEKLFF. Using reference TRBV19 and TRBJ1-4 for the parts outside the CDR3, the full variable domain is DGGITQSPKYLFRKEGQNVTLSCEQNLNHDAMYWYRQDPGQGLRLIYYSQIVNDFQKGDIAEGYSVSREKKESFPLTVTSAQKNPTAFYLCASRAHGGFVDEKLFFGSGTQLSVL.

This clone was observed a single time. This chain connects TRBV28 to TRBJ2-7; D might be TRBD1 (6 bases). The germline CDR1 and CDR2 sequences are MDHEN and SYDVKM. There are 14 residues in the CDR3. V lost 7 bases, J lost 3 bases, and 16 bases lay in between. CDR3 sequence: CASTSGTYHYEQYF. Here the CDR3 DNA reads TGTGCCAGCACGTCCGGGACATATCACTACGAGCAGTACTTC. Complete variable domain (other parts from reference TRBV28 and TRBJ2-7): DVKVTQSSRYLVKRTGEKVFLECVQDMDHENMFWYRQDPGLGLRLIYFSYDVKMKEKGDIPEGYSVSREKKERFSLILESASTNQTSMYLCASTSGTYHYEQYFGPGTRLTVT.

The V call is TRBV6-5, the J call TRBJ2-1; 7 nucleotides line up with TRBD2. CDR3 size: 16 residues. The junction had 10 bases not matched to a gene; V was cut back by 0 bases and J by 8 bases. Germline CDR1 MNHEY, CDR2 SVGAGI. The CDR3 nucleotides read TGTGCCAGCAGTTACTCGAGCGGGGAGCTAGGCGATGAGCAGTTCTTC. This gives the protein CASSYSSGELGDEQFF.